What follows describes a single T cell receptor beta chain. Losses at the gene ends were 7 bases for V and 6 bases for J; bases not matched to a gene: 19. Per the germline V gene, CDR1 is LNHDA and CDR2 is SQIVND (reference sequence). The CDR3 consists of 17 residues. In the original analysis: Cell counts per sample came from amplifying reference gene primers. The table came from immunoSEQ multiplex PCR; TCRdb's copy has only in-frame clones and leaves some out. V and J calls and clone size are copied from that table; D and trimming were computed from the DNA. Of around 190,000 clones in the sample, 80% to 90% were seen once. The data derive from a study of blood T cell repertoires in COVID-19. Study-level background: Sites in the United States, Italy and Spain provided acute and convalescent COVID-19 samples. T cells, B-cell-depleted T cells, or PBMCs provided the cDNA or gDNA that served as material.

This TCR derives from a man between 18 and 35 years old who had recovered from COVID-19. Sequenced: peripheral blood. The rearrangement links TRBV19 to TRBJ2-5; 8 bases line up with TRBD1. This chain's CDR3 is CASTNSGGGRGQQTQYF. The DNA for the CDR3 is TGTGCCAGTACTAATTCCGGAGGGGGCAGGGGGCAACAGACCCAGTACTTC.